The T cell receptor (beta chain) under discussion was sequenced for a study of cytomegalovirus exposure and HLA in healthy donors. Study results and limitations: Data from an earlier analysis indicated that most TCR beta V segments were productive either about 87% or about 30% of the time. It was assumed in the presence/absence analyses that sequencing depth was roughly uniform across donors.

CDR1 MNHEY and CDR2 SVGAGI come from the germline V gene. The length of the CDR3 is 14 residues. V lost 6 bases to trimming and J lost 1 base; unmatched junction nucleotides: 4. Comment on this clone: What it binds is unknown.

It was with 60 Vbeta and 13 Jbeta primers that the PCR ran. Assay: immunoSEQ multiplex PCR; the TCRdb copy retains only in-frame clones and omits some. This table holds 180,000 or so clones, 60% to 80% found once. This chain uses TRBV6-5 with TRBJ1-1, with TRBD1 matching over 8 bases. The origin of this receptor is a man aged 40-55 years in good health and CMV-seropositive. Sequenced input: PBMCs. CDR3 nucleotide sequence: TGTGCCAGCAGCCTCGACAGGGGGAACACTGAAGCTTTCTTT. Translated: CASSLDRGNTEAFF.